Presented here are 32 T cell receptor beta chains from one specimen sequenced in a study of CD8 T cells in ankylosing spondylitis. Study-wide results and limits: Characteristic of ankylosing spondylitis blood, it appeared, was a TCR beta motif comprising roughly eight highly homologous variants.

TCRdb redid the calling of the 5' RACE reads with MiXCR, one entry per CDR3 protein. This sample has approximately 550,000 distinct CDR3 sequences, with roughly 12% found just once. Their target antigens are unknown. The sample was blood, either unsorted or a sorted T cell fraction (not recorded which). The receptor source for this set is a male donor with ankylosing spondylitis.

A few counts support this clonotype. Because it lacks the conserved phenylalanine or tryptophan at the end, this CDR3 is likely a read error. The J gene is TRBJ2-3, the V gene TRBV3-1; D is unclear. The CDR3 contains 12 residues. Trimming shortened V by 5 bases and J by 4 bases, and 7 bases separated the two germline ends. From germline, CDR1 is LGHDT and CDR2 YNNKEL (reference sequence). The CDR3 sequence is CASSWTSDTQYS. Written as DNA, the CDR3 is TGTGCCAGCAGCTGGACGTCAGATACGCAGTATTCT.

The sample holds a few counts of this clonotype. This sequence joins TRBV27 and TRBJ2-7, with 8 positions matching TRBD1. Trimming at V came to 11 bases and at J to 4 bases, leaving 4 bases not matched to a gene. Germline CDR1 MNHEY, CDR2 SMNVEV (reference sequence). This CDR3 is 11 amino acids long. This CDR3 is CAVRQGYEQYF. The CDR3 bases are TGTGCCGTACGACAGGGGTACGAGCAGTACTTC.

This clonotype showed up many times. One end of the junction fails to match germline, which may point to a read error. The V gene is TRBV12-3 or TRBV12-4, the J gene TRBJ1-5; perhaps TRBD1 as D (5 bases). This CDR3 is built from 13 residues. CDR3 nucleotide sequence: TGCGCCAGCAGCTTGGACAACAATCAGCCCCAGCATTTT. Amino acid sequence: CASSLDNNQPQHF.

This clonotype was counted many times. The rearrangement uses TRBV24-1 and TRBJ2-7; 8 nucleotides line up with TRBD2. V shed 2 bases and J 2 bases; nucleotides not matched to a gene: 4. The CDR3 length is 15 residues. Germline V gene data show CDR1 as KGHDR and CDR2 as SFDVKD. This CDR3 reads CATSDSREGTYEQYF. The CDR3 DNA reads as TGTGCCACCAGTGATTCCCGGGAGGGGACCTACGAGCAGTACTTC.

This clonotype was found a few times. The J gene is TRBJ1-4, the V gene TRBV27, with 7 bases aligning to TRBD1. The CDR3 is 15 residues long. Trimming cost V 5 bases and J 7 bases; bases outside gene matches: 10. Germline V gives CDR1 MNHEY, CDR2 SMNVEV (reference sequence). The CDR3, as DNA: TGTGCCAGCAGTGGGACAGTTCGGGCGGGTGAAAAACTGTTTTTT. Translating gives CASSGTVRAGEKLFF.

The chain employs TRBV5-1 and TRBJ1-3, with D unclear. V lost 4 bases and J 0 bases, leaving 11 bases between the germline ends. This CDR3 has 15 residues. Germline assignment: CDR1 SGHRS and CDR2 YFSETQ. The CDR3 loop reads CASSGPTVSGNTIYF. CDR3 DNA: TGCGCCAGCAGCGGCCCGACGGTCTCTGGAAACACCATATATTTT.

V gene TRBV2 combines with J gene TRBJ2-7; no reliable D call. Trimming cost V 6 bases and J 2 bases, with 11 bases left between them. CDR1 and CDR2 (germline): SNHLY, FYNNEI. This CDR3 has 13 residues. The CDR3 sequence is CASRDGEPYEQYF. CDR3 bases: TGTGCCAGCAGGGATGGGGAACCCTACGAGCAGTACTTC.

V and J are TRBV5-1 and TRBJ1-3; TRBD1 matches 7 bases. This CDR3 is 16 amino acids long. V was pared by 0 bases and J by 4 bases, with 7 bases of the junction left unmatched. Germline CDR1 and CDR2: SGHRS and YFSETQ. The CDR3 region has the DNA TGCGCCAGCAGCTTGGTAGACAGGGCGGCGGGAAACACCATATATTTT. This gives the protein CASSLVDRAAGNTIYF. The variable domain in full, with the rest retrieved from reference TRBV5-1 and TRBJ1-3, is KAGVTQTPRYLIKTRGQQVTLSCSPISGHRSVSWYQQTPGQGLQFLFEYFSETQRNKGNFPGRFSGRQFSNSRSEMNVSTLELGDSALYLCASSLVDRAAGNTIYFGEGSWLTVV.

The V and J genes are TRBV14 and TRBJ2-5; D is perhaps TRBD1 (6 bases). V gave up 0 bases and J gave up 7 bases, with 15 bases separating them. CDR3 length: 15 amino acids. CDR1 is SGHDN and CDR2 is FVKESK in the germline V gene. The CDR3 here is CASSQDSKRGGTQYF. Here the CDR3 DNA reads TGTGCCAGCAGCCAAGATTCCAAGAGAGGGGGGACCCAGTACTTC.

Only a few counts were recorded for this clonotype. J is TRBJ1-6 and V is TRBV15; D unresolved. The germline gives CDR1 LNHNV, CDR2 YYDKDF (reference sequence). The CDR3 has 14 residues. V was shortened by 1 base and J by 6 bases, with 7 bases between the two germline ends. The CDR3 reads CATSRGSGNSPLHF. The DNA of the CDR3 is TGTGCCACCAGCAGAGGATCGGGTAATTCACCCCTCCACTTT.

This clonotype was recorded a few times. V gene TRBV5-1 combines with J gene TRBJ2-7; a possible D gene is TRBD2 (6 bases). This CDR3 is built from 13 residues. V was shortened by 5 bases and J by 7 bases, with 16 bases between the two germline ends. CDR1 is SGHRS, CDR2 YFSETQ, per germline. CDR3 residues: CASSPPTAGEQYF. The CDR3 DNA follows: TGCGCCAGCAGTCCCCCCACGGCGGGGGAGCAGTACTTC.

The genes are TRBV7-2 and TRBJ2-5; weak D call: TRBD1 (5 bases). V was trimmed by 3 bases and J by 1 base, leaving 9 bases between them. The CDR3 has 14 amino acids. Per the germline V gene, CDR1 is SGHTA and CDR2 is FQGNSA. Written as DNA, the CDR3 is TGTGCCAGCAGCTTTATAAGGGGCCAAGAGACCCAGTACTTC. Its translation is CASSFIRGQETQYF.

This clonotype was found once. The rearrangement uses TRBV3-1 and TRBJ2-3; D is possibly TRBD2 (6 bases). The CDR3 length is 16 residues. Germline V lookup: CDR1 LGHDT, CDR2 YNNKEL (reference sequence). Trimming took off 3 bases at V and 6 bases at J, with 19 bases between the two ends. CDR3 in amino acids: CASSQVPSAPPDTQYF. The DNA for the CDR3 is TGTGCCAGCAGCCAGGTGCCTAGCGCACCTCCGGATACGCAGTATTTT.

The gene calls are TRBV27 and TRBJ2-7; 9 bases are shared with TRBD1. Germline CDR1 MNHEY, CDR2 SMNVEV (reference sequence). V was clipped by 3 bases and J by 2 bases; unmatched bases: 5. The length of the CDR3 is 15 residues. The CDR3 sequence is CASSLAGTGPYEQYF. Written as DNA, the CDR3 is TGTGCCAGCAGTTTGGCCGGGACAGGGCCCTACGAGCAGTACTTC.

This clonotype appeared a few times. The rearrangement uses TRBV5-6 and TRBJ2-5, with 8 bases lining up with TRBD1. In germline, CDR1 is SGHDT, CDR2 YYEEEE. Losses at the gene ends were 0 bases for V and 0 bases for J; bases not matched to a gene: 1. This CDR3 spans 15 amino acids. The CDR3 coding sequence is TGTGCCAGCAGCTTGGTGGACAGGGACCAAGAGACCCAGTACTTC. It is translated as CASSLVDRDQETQYF.

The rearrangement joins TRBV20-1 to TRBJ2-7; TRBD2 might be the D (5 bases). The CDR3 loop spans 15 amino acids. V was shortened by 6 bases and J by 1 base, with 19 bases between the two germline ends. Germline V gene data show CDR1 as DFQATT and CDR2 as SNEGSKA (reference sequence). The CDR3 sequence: CSASGGGARSYEQYV. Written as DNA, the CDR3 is TGCAGTGCCTCCGGAGGTGGCGCTAGGTCCTACGAGCAGTACGTC.

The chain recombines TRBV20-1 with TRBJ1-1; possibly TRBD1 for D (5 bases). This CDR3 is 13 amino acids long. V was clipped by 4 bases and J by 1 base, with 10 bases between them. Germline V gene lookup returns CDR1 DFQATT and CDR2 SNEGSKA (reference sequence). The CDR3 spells CSAMIGGNTEAFF. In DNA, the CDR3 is TGCAGTGCTATGATTGGGGGGAACACTGAAGCTTTCTTT.

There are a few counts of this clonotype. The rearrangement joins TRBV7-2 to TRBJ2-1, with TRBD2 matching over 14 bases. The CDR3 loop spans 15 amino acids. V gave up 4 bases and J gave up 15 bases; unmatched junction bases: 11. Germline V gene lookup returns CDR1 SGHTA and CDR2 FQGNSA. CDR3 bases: TGTGCCAGCAGCTCCACCGGGACTAGCGGGAGAAGCCCGTTCTTC. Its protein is CASSSTGTSGRSPFF. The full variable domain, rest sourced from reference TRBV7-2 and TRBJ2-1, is GAGVSQSPSNKVTEKGKDVELRCDPISGHTALYWYRQSLGQGLEFLIYFQGNSAPDKSGLPSDRFSAERTGGSVSTLTIQRTQQEDSAVYLCASSSTGTSGRSPFFGPGTRLTVL.

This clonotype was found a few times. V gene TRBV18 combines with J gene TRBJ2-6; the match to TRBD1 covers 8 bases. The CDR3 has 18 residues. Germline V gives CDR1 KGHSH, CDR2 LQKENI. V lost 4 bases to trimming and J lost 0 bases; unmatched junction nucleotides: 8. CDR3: CASSQPTGASSGANVLTF. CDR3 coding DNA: TGTGCCAGCTCACAACCGACAGGGGCAAGCTCTGGGGCCAACGTCCTGACTTTC.

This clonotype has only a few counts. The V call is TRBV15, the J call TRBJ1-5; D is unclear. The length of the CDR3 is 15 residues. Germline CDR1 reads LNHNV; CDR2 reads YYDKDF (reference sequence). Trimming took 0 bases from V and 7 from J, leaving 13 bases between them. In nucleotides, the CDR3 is TGTGCCACCAGCAGAGAGATCAGGACGGAACAGCCCCAGCATTTT. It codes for CATSREIRTEQPQHF.

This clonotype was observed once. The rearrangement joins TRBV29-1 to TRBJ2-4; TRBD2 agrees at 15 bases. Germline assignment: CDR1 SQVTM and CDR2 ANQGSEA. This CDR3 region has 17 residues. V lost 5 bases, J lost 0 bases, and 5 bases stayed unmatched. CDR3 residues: CSVWTSGRGGAKNIQYF. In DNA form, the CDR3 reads TGCAGCGTTTGGACTAGCGGGAGGGGGGGAGCCAAAAACATTCAGTACTTC.

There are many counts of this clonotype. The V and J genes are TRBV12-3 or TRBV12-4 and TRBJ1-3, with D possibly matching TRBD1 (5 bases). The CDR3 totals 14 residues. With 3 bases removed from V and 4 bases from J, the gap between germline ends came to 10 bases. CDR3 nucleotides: TGTGCCAGCAGTTTTCCGGGGGTGGGAAACACCATATATTTT. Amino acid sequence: CASSFPGVGNTIYF.

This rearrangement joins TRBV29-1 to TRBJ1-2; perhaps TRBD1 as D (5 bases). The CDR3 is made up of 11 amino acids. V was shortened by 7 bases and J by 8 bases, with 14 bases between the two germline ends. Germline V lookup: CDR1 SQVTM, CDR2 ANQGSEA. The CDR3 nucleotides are TGCAGCGCCTGGACATCGGGAGGCTACACCTTC. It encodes CSAWTSGGYTF.

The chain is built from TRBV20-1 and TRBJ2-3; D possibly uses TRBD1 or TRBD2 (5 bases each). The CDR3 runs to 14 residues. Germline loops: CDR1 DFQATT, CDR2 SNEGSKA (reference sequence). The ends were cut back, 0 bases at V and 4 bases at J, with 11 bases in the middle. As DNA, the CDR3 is TGCAGTGCTAGAGATCAGAGGGGCCCAGATACGCAGTATTTT. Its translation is CSARDQRGPDTQYF.

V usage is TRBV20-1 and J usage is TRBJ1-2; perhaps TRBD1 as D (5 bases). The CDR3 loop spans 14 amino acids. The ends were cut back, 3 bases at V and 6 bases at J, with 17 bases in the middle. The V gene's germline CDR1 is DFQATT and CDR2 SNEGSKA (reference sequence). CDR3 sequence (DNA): TGCAGTGCTAGCCTGACGGGAGGACATGATGGCTACACCTTC. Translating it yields CSASLTGGHDGYTF.

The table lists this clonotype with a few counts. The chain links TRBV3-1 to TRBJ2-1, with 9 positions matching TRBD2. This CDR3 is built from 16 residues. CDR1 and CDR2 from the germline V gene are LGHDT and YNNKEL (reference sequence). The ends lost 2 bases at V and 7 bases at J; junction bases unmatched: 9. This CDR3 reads CASSQRLAARANEQFF. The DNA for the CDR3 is TGTGCCAGCAGCCAAAGACTAGCGGCAAGGGCAAATGAGCAGTTCTTC.

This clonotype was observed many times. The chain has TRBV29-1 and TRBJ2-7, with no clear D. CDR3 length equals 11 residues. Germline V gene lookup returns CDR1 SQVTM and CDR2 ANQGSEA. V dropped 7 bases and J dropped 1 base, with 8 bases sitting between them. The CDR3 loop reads CSGSQSYEQYF. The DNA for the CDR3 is TGCAGCGGCTCCCAGTCCTACGAGCAGTACTTC.

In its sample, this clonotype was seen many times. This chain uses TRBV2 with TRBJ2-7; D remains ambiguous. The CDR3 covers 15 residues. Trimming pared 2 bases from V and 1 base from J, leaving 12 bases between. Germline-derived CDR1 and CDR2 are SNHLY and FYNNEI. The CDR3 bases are TGTGCCAGCAGTGAATCGAGGACCCTGTCCTACGAGCAGTACTTC. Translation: CASSESRTLSYEQYF.

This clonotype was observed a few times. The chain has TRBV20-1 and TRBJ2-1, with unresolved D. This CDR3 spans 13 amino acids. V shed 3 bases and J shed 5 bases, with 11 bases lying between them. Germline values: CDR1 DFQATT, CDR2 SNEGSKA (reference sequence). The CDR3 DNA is TGCAGTGCTAGTAAGGGTTTCAACAATGAGCAGTTCTTC. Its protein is CSASKGFNNEQFF.

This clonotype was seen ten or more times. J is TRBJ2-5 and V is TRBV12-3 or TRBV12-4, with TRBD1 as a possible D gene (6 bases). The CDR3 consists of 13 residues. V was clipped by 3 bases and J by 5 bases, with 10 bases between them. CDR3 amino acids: CASSFRGSETQYF. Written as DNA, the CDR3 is TGTGCCAGCAGTTTCAGGGGTTCGGAGACCCAGTACTTC.

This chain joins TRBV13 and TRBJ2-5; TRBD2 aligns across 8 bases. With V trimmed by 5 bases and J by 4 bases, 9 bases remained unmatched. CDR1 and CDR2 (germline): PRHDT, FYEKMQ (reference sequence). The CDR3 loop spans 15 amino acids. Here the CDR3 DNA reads TGTGCCAGCAGCCCCCGAAGTGCGGGAGGAGAGACCCAGTACTTC. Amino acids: CASSPRSAGGETQYF.

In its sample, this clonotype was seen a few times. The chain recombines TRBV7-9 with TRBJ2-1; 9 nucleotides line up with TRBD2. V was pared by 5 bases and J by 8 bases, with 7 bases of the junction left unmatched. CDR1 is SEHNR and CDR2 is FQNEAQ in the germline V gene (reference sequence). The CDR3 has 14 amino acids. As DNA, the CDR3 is TGTGCCAGCAGCCCTAGCGGGGCTAACGATGAGCAGTTCTTC. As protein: CASSPSGANDEQFF.